Listed below are T cell receptor beta chains from one sample, sequenced in a study of cytomegalovirus exposure and HLA in healthy donors. Repertoires were generated with immunoSEQ multiplex PCR, while TCRdb's copy carries only in-frame clones and drops some. This table holds some 160,000 clones, around 77% found once. The sequenced sample consisted of PBMCs. Receptors were obtained from a woman aged 25-40 years in good health and CMV-seronegative. The CDR3 runs from the conserved cysteine through the conserved F or W. D genes are given only for firm matches. Expanded clones are given a class, and other clones once, few, many or no size at all.

TGTGCCAGCAGCAACTCCTACGAGCAGTACTTC CASSNSYEQYF - TRBJ2-7 TRBV6-5 -
TGCGCCAGCAGCCAAGGGACAGGCATACTCTTTGAAGCTTTCTTT CASSQGTGILFEAFF once TRBJ1-1 TRBV4-1 TRBD1
TGTGCCAGCAGCCAGACAGGGGGCTGGAACACTGAAGCTTTCTTT CASSQTGGWNTEAFF few TRBJ1-1 TRBV2 TRBD1
TGTGCCAGCAGCGCCGGGACAGGGGGGATGAACACTGAAGCTTTCTTT CASSAGTGGMNTEAFF - TRBJ1-1 TRBV5-8 TRBD1
TGTGCCAGCAGTGACGGACGGGATTATAATTCACCCCTCCACTTT CASSDGRDYNSPLHF - TRBJ1-6 TRBV2 -
TGCGCCAGCAGCTTCCGGGACAGCAACAATGAGCAGTTCTTC CASSFRDSNNEQFF - TRBJ2-1 TRBV5-1 TRBD1
TGTGCCAGCAGCGAAAACAGGGGGCTGGTTTCCAATGAGCAGTTCTTC CASSENRGLVSNEQFF few TRBJ2-1 TRBV2 TRBD1
TGTGCCAGCAGAAGAGCTGGACAGGACTATGGCTACACCTTC CASRRAGQDYGYTF - TRBJ1-2 TRBV28 TRBD1
TGCGCCAGCAGCCAGGAACAGGGGTTTACCTACGAGCAGTACTTC CASSQEQGFTYEQYF - TRBJ2-7 TRBV4-1 TRBD1
TGTGCCAGCAGTTTTAGAGAGGCGGGTCAGCCCCAGCATTTT CASSFREAGQPQHF - TRBJ1-5 TRBV28 -
TGCAGCGTTGAAGATCTAGAACTCCTAACCTATGGCTACACCTTC CSVEDLELLTYGYTF - TRBJ1-2 TRBV29-1 -
TGTGCTAGCAGCTTAGCGGCTAGCGGGGGCTACAATGAGCAGTTCTTC CASSLAASGGYNEQFF - TRBJ2-1 TRBV7-7 TRBD2
TGTGCCAGCAGTTTATCAGGGGGCAACCATGGCTACACCTTC CASSLSGGNHGYTF - TRBJ1-2 TRBV28 TRBD1
TGTGCCAGCTCACCACCGGGACTAGATCCGGAGACCCAGTACTTC CASSPPGLDPETQYF - TRBJ2-5 TRBV18 TRBD2
TGTGCCAGCAGGGATCGGACAGGATCTAACTATGGCTACACCTTC CASRDRTGSNYGYTF - TRBJ1-2 TRBV25-1 TRBD1
TGCGCCAGCAGCCCCGTGACAGGGCTTTTCTATGGCTACACCTTC CASSPVTGLFYGYTF few TRBJ1-2 TRBV4-1 TRBD1
TGTGCCAGCAGCGTCGGGCGGGGTACATACGAGCAGTACTTC CASSVGRGTYEQYF - TRBJ2-7 TRBV9 -
TGCGCCAGCAGCCAAGATTTGTCTTGGCGGGAGGATAGTGAGACCCAGTACTTC CASSQDLSWREDSETQYF - TRBJ2-5 TRBV4-1 TRBD2
TGTGCCAGCAGTGAACAATACGGGGGCGGGGGAGAGACCCAGTACTTC CASSEQYGGGGETQYF - TRBJ2-5 TRBV25-1 -
TGTGCCATCAGTGAACAGATTACACAAGAGACCCAGTACTTC CAISEQITQETQYF - TRBJ2-5 TRBV10-3 -
TGTGCCAGCAGCTTCCCCGCTGTGGGGGGCACTGAAGCTTTCTTT CASSFPAVGGTEAFF few TRBJ1-1 TRBV7-9 -
TGTGCCAGCAGCTTAAGTAATCAGGGAGGGTCACCCCTCCACTTT CASSLSNQGGSPLHF - TRBJ1-6 TRBV7-9 -
TGTGCCAGCAGCCAATCGAGCGGGGTCACAGATACGCAGTATTTT CASSQSSGVTDTQYF - TRBJ2-3 TRBV14 TRBD2
TGTGCCAGCAGTGCTACGGGACAGCCTTACGAGCAGTACTTC CASSATGQPYEQYF - TRBJ2-7 TRBV2 TRBD1
TGCAGCGCTCGGACAGAGAACACTGAAGCTTTCTTT CSARTENTEAFF - TRBJ1-1 TRBV29-1 -
TGTGCCAGCAGTTTCCGCCCTAGCGGATTTAGGTTCTTC CASSFRPSGFRFF - TRBJ2-1 TRBV28 TRBD2
TGTGCCAGCAGCTTCCCACAGGGGCAGAAGACCTACGAGCAGTACTTC CASSFPQGQKTYEQYF - TRBJ2-7 TRBV5-4 TRBD1
TGTGCCAGCACCCTACGTGTATCTAGCACAGATACGCAGTATTTT CASTLRVSSTDTQYF - TRBJ2-3 TRBV5-4 -
TGTGCCAGCAAACGAGGCTTGCGGGAGACCCAGTACTTC CASKRGLRETQYF - TRBJ2-5 TRBV6-6 -
TGCGCCAGCAGCCAATGGACAGGGATGAACACTGAAGCTTTCTTT CASSQWTGMNTEAFF few TRBJ1-1 TRBV4-1 TRBD1
TGTGCCAGCAGCTTAGGACTAGCTTACTCCAATGAGCAGTTCTTC CASSLGLAYSNEQFF - TRBJ2-1 TRBV11-2 TRBD2
TGTGCCAGCAGCTCTGGACTGTACTCCTACAATGAGCAGTTCTTC CASSSGLYSYNEQFF - TRBJ2-1 TRBV7-9 -
TGTGCCAGCAGTCCTATGGGAGAGATCAATCAGCCCCAGCATTTT CASSPMGEINQPQHF - TRBJ1-5 TRBV27 -
TGTGCCAGCAGTTCGAGAAGTTATGGCTACACCTTC CASSSRSYGYTF - TRBJ1-2 TRBV5-6 -
TGTGCCTGGAACCCCTCGGACAAGATCCCTGGAAACACCATATATTTT CAWNPSDKIPGNTIYF - TRBJ1-3 TRBV30 -
TGTGCCAGCAGCGTAGAAGGGGGCAAAAACATTCAGTACTTC CASSVEGGKNIQYF - TRBJ2-4 TRBV9 -
TGCGCCAGCAGCTGGACAGCCGATACTCAATACTCTGGAAACACCATATATTTT CASSWTADTQYSGNTIYF - TRBJ1-3 TRBV5-1 -
TGTGCCTGGACCCGGTCGCGGGACACTGAAGCTTTCTTT CAWTRSRDTEAFF - TRBJ1-1 TRBV30 -
TGTGCCAGCAGTTTGGGCGGGAACTATGGCTACACCTTC CASSLGGNYGYTF few TRBJ1-2 TRBV27 -
TGTGCCAGCCCCGGGCAGGGGTCCCCCTACAATGAGCAGTTCTTC CASPGQGSPYNEQFF - TRBJ2-1 TRBV2 -
TGTGCCAGCAGCTTCCAGGGGACGTTGGGGGGCTACACCTTC CASSFQGTLGGYTF - TRBJ1-2 TRBV13 -
TGTGCCACCAGCAGAGGTCCAGACTACGAGCAGTACTTC CATSRGPDYEQYF once TRBJ2-7 TRBV15 -